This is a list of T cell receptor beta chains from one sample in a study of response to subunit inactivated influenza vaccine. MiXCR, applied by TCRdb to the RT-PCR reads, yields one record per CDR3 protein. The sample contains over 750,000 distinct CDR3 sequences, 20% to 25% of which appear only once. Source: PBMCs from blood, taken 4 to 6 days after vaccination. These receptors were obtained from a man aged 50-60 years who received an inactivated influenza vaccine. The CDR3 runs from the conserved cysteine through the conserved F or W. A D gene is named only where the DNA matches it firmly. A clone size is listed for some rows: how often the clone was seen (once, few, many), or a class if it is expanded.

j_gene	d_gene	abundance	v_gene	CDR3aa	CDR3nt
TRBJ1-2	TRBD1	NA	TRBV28	CASSLPPSGQGDYGYTF	TGTGCCAGCAGTTTACCCCCTTCGGGACAGGGTGACTATGGCTACACCTTC
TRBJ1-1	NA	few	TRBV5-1	CASSLNGVTNTEAFF	TGCGCCAGCAGCTTGAATGGGGTCACGAACACTGAAGCTTTCTTT
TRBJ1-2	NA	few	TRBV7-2	CARKQGGGYTF	TGTGCCAGGAAACAAGGCGGTGGCTACACCTTC
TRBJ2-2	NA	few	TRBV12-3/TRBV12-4	CASRSIHGELFF	TGTGCCAGCAGATCCATCCATGGGGAGCTGTTTTTT
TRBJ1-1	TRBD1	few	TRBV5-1	CASSLQGQGANEAFF	TGCGCCAGCAGCTTGCAGGGACAGGGGGCGAATGAAGCTTTCTTT
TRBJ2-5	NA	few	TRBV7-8	CASSLPGVPYQETQYF	TGTGCCAGCAGCTTACCGGGAGTCCCGTACCAAGAGACCCAGTACTTC
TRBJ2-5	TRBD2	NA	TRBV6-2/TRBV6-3	CASSYGVRLAAFQETQYF	TGTGCCAGCAGTTACGGCGTTCGACTAGCGGCATTTCAAGAGACCCAGTACTTC
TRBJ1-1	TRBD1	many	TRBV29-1	CSVGRGLNTEAFF	TGCAGCGTTGGAAGGGGGCTGAACACTGAAGCTTTCTTT
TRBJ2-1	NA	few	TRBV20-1	CSARDFGLGNEQFF	TGCAGTGCTAGGGACTTCGGTCTAGGGAATGAGCAGTTCTTC
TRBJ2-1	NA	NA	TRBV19	CASIGRGINEQFF	TGTGCCAGTATTGGTAGGGGAATTAATGAGCAGTTCTTC
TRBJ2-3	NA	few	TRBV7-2	CASSALTDTQYF	TGTGCCAGCAGCGCCCTCACAGATACGCAGTATTTT
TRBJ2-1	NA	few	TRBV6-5	CASSYSSGASYNEQFF	TGTGCCAGCAGTTACTCGAGCGGTGCCTCCTACAATGAGCAGTTCTTC
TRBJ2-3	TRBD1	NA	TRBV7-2	CASSLVGTGDTDTQYF	TGTGCCAGCAGCTTAGTTGGCACAGGGGACACAGATACGCAGTATTTT
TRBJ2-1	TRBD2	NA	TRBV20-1	CSAWLPGLAGGGGSYNEQFF	TGCAGCGCTTGGTTACCGGGACTAGCTGGTGGTGGGGGCTCCTACAATGAGCAGTTCTTC
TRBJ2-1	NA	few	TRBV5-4	CASSSYLAAYNEQFF	TGTGCCAGCAGCTCATACCTTGCAGCCTACAATGAGCAGTTCTTC
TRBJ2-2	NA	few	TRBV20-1	CSAPRVGYNTGELFF	TGCAGTGCTCCGAGGGTAGGGTACAACACCGGGGAGCTGTTTTTT
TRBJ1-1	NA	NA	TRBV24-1	CATSVPEAFF	TGTGCCACCAGTGTACCTGAAGCTTTCTTT
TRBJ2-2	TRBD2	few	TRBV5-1	CASSSGTSGKNTGELFF	TGCGCCAGCAGCTCTGGGACTAGCGGGAAGAACACCGGGGAGCTGTTTTTT
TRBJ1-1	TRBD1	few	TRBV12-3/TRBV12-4	CASMRQGGNTEAFF	TGTGCCAGCATGCGACAGGGGGGGAACACTGAAGCTTTCTTT
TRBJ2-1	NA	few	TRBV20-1	CSARDLRVFDEQFF	TGCAGTGCTAGAGATTTGCGGGTTTTCGATGAGCAGTTCTTC
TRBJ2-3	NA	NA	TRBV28	CASSFPGAADTQYF	TGTGCCAGCAGTTTTCCGGGGGCCGCAGATACGCAGTATTTT
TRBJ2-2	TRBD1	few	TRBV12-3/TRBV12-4	CASISSQGDTGELFF	TGTGCCAGCATTAGTAGCCAGGGGGACACCGGGGAGCTGTTTTTT
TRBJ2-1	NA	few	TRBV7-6	CASSLGFPRSSYNEQFF	TGTGCCAGCAGCTTAGGCTTTCCGAGGAGCTCCTACAATGAGCAGTTCTTC